What follows describes a single T cell receptor beta chain. Its antigen is unknown. Base qualities are missing; no much larger clone stands one base away. The 39 donors, aged about 6 to 100 years, were systemically healthy Caucasian individuals from Russia. Each donor gave about 9.8 milliliters of peripheral blood, drawn into EDTA-treated Vacutainer tubes. Ficoll-Paque density-gradient centrifugation was used to isolate PBMCs, with at least 6 million obtained per sample. Total RNA was extracted from PBMCs with Trizol reagent, with at least 6 micrograms obtained per sample. Naive CD45RAhigh/CD27high T cell percentages were measured by flow cytometry on a PBMC aliquot from every donor. The CDR3 holds 16 amino acids from the cysteine to the phenylalanine. This entry keeps only the CDR3 DNA: 48 bases, framed from base 1. Library method: 5' RACE. Instrument used: Illumina HiSeq 2500. A second about 7 to 11 cycle PCR used a sample-barcoded 5' primer and a J-beta primer mix. A unique molecular identifier was introduced onto each TCR beta cDNA molecule by a template-switch 5' adaptor carrying 12 random nucleotides. At least 2.5 million CDR3-containing paired-end reads were obtained from each sample. All of the RNA was converted into first-strand cDNA using the Mint cDNA synthesis kit, with a TRBC-specific oligonucleotide serving as the primer. Following uracil-DNA glycosylase treatment, a first 18-cycle PCR with universal primers M1SS and BC2_uni_R was performed on all cDNA. In the original analysis: Normalization of each sample was performed by random selection of 1 million high-quality reads, each carrying a distinct molecular identifier. Instead of being binned into consensus sequences, reads with shared molecular identifiers were discarded. MiTCR, with a Q25 quality threshold and the strictest error-elimination algorithm, was used for CDR3 identification, clonotype clustering and error correction. A nonparametric unseen species model with Euler transformation was used to estimate lower-bound total TCR beta diversity. TCRdb reran the public reads through fastp at Q25 and MiXCR, keeping productive beta chains. Merged by CDR3 protein, the rows form single entries marked with the most common genes and DNA. None of the V and J calls come from the authors' own analysis; TCRdb made them. For this sample the table gives some 700,000 distinct CDR3 sequences, of which roughly 44% were detected only once. The ten biggest clones cover 20% to 25% of the sample.

The sample is drawn from a study of blood T cells in healthy people across ages (dated by TCRdb to between 2015 and 2016). Regarding the research as a whole: Template switching captured roughly one uniquely barcoded TCR beta cDNA molecule per two T cells in model experiments. Donors were grouped into four age groups: young (average roughly 15 years), middle-aged (roughly 37), aged (around 60) and long-lived (approximately 81). The study measured age-related changes in TCR beta repertoire diversity using deep sequencing normalized with unique cDNA molecular identifiers. Using the same blood draw, the study looked at two additional independent replicas of 1 million unique cDNA reads for two donors, one aged 18 to 30 and the other aged 80 or older. Donors of different ages were randomly distributed across sequencing lanes to avoid experimental bias.

Summary of the overall study and its limitations: The CMV infection status of donors was not known, potentially confounding age-related changes in expanded clonotypes. Conclusive comparison of naive and antigen-experienced compartments was prevented by the profiling of bulk unsorted PBMCs. Total diversity estimates from one million sequenced T cells were considered lower bounds and underestimates. As age increased, observed TCR beta diversity per million T cells dropped in a roughly linear way, and a significant reduction was already evident by age roughly 40. Compared with the aged group, the long-lived group had more naive CD4+ T cells, fewer expanded clones and increased TCR diversity, a pattern suggesting age selection. Observed TCR beta diversity correlated strongly with the percentage of naive T cells measured by flow cytometry.

The receptor's source is an older woman in good health. Sequenced sample: blood. The chain was built from TRBV12-3 or TRBV12-4 and TRBJ2-7, and 16 bases in between align with TRBD2. The last part of the DNA fits TRBJ2-5 better; the J call may be wrong. The nucleotide sequence is given as TGTGCCAGCATGGGACTAGCGGGAGGGCCGGTCGAGACCCAGTACTTC. This is translated as CASMGLAGGPVETQYF.